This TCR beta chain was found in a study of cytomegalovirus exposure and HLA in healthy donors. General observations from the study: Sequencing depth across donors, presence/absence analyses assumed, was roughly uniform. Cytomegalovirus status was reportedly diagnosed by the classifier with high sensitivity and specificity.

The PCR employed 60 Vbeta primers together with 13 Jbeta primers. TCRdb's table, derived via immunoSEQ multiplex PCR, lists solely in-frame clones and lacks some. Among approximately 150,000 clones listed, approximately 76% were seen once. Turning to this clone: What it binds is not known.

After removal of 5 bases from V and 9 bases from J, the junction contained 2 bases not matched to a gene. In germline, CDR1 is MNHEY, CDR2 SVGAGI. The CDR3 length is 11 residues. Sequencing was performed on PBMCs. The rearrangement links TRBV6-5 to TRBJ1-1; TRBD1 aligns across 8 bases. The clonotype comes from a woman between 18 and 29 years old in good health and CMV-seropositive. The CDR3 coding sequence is TGTGCCAGCAGTGGCAGGGGGCAAGCTTTCTTT. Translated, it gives CASSGRGQAFF.